Below are 5 T cell receptor beta chains sequenced from a single sample in a study of cytomegalovirus exposure and HLA in healthy donors. TCRdb keeps only in-frame clones here, not all; method: immunoSEQ multiplex PCR. Altogether some 140,000 clones are present, about 90% being singletons, with the ten largest covering around 6%. The material sequenced was PBMCs. These receptors came from a woman aged 25-40 years in good health and CMV-seropositive.

This CDR3 is CASSLLTSGRDTYEQYF. The CDR3 region has the DNA TGCGCCAGCAGCCTCCTGACTAGCGGGAGGGATACCTACGAGCAGTACTTC. The chain uses TRBV4-1 and TRBJ2-7; the match to TRBD2 covers 14 bases. CDR1 and CDR2 (germline): MGHRA, YSYEKL. This CDR3 is 17 amino acids long. V shed 4 bases, J shed 2 bases, and the junction held 7 bases outside the gene matches.

V and J are TRBV6-5 and TRBJ2-1; 9 positions match TRBD2. The CDR3 consists of 14 residues. Germline V gene sequence: CDR1 MNHEY, CDR2 SVGAGI. With V trimmed by 10 bases and J by 0 bases, 4 bases remained unmatched. CDR3 sequence (DNA): TGTGCCACTACGACTAGCGGCTCCTACAATGAGCAGTTCTTC. Protein sequence: CATTTSGSYNEQFF.

The chain combines TRBV7-3 with TRBJ2-1, with 10 bases aligning to TRBD2. Trimming removed 1 base from V and 7 bases from J; junction bases left unmatched: 7. This CDR3 has 16 residues. Germline assignment: CDR1 SGHTA and CDR2 FQGTGA. CDR3 nucleotides: TGTGCCAGCAGCTTAATAGCGGGAGGAGGCTCGAATGAGCAGTTCTTC. Translated, it gives CASSLIAGGGSNEQFF.

CDR3 sequence (DNA): TGTGCCAGCAGCTCCCAAAGTGGGGGCCCCTATGGCTACACCTTC. As protein: CASSSQSGGPYGYTF. The rearrangement joins TRBV9 to TRBJ1-2, with D perhaps TRBD1 (6 bases). Germline assignment: CDR1 SGDLS and CDR2 YYNGEE. The CDR3 has 15 amino acids. The ends were cut back, 4 bases at V and 4 bases at J, with 17 bases in the middle.

The chain carries TRBV28 and TRBJ1-2; 8 nucleotides match TRBD1. This CDR3 contains 16 residues. Germline CDR1 and CDR2: MDHEN and SYDVKM. V shed 1 base, J shed 2 bases, and the junction held 6 bases outside the gene matches. The CDR3 sequence: CASSLLVAGGNYGYTF. In nucleotides, the CDR3 is TGTGCCAGCAGTTTATTGGTGGCAGGGGGCAACTATGGCTACACCTTC.